The T cell receptor beta chain under discussion was sequenced for a study of blood T cell repertoires in COVID-19. In the authors' methods: Amplification from reference gene primers served as the basis for estimated nucleated cell counts. Measured with immunoSEQ multiplex PCR; TCRdb has only the in-frame clones, and not every one. D and trimming come from the DNA, and the V and J calls and clone size come from that table. The table shows some 330,000 clones, with 85% to 90% occurring only once. Clinical history reported by participants formed the basis on which cohorts were assigned. Symptom resolution, clearance, or two negative PCRs marked donors in Cohort 3 as recovered. This CDR3 contains 12 residues. Germline-derived CDR1 and CDR2 are SGHRS and YFSETQ. Trimming pared 0 bases from V and 7 bases from J, leaving 7 bases between.

The chain links TRBV5-1 to TRBJ1-2, with no clear D. This sequence originates from a man aged 25-45 years who had recovered from COVID-19. The material sequenced was PBMCs or T cells enriched from blood (not recorded which). CDR3 residues: CASSLGELGYTF. DNA of the CDR3: TGCGCCAGCAGCTTGGGGGAGCTTGGCTACACCTTC.